This TCR beta chain was observed in a study of blood T cells in healthy people across ages. Regarding the study as a whole: Naive CD4+ cells and diversity were both higher in long-lived donors than in aged donors.

Remarks on this clonotype: The antigen remains undetermined. At one of its ends the junction is not consistent with the germline gene, which may arise from a read error.

Primed by a sample-barcoded 5' primer and a J-beta primer mix, a second PCR proceeded for roughly 6 to 12 cycles. TCRdb re-called the 5' RACE reads through MiXCR, storing one row per CDR3 protein. The repertoire holds around 1,600,000 distinct CDR3 sequences, with approximately 39% as singletons. This CDR3 is 16 amino acids long. CDR1 SGHRS and CDR2 YFSETQ come from the germline V gene. Sequencing used blood. This TCR derives from a woman aged 18-35 years in good health. The gene calls are TRBV5-1 and TRBJ2-1; TRBD2 agrees at 13 bases. The CDR3 DNA sequence: TGCGCCACCATGACTAGCGGGGGGAGCTCCTACAATAAGCAGTTCTTT. It yields the protein CATMTSGGSSYNKQFF.